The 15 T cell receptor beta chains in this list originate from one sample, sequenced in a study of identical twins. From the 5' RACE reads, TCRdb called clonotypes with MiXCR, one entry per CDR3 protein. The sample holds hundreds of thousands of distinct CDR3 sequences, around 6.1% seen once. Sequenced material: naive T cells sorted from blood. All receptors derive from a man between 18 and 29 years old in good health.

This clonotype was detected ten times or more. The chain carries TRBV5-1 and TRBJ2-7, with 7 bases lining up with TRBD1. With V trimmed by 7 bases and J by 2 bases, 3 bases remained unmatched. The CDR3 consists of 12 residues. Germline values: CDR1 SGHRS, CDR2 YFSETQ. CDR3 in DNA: TGCGCCAGCGTAGACAGGGCCTACGAGCAGTACGTC. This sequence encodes CASVDRAYEQYV.

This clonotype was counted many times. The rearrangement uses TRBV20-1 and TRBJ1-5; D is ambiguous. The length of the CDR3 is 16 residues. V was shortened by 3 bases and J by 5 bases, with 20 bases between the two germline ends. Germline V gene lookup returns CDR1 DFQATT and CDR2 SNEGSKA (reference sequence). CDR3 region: CSARAGPELPYQPQHF. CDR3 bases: TGCAGTGCTAGGGCCGGTCCAGAACTCCCGTATCAGCCCCAGCATTTT.

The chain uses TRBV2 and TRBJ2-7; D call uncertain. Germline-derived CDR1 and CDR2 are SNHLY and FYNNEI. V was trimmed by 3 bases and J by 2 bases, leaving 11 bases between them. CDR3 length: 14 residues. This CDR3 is CASSEARDTYEQYF. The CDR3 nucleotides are TGTGCCAGCAGTGAGGCCCGCGACACCTACGAGCAGTACTTC.

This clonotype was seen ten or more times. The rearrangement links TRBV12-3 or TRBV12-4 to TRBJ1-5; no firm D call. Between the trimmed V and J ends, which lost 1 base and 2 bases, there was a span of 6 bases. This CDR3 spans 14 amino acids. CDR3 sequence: CASSLVAGNQPQHF. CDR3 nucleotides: TGTGCCAGCAGTTTAGTGGCGGGCAATCAGCCCCAGCATTTT.

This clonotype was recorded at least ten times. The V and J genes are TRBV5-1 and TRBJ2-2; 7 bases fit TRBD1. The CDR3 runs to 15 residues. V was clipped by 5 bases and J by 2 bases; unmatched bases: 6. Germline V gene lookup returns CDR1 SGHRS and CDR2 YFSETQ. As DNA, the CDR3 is TGCGCCAGCAGGCCCGGACAGGACAACACCGGGGAGCTGTTTTTT. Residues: CASRPGQDNTGELFF.

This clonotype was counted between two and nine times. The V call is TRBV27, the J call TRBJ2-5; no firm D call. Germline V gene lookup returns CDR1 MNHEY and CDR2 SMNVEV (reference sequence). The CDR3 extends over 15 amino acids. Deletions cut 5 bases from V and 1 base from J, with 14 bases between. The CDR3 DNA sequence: TGTGCCAGCAGTGGCCGCGGCGAGCCCCAAGAGACCCAGTACTTC. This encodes CASSGRGEPQETQYF.

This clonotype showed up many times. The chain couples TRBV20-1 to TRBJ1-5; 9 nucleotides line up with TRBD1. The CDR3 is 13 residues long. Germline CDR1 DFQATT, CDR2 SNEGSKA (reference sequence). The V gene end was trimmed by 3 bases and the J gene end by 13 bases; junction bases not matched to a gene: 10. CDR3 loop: CSASPGQGPNQHF. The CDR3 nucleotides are TGCAGTGCTAGCCCGGGACAGGGCCCAAATCAGCATTTT.

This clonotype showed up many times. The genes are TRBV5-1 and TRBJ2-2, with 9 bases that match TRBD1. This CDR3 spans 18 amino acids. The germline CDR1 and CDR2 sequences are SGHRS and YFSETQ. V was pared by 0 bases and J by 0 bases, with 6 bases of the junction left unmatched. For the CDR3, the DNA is TGCGCCAGCAGCTTGGCCGTCGGGACAGGGACGAACACCGGGGAGCTGTTTTTT. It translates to CASSLAVGTGTNTGELFF. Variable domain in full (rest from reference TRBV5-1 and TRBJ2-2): KAGVTQTPRYLIKTRGQQVTLSCSPISGHRSVSWYQQTPGQGLQFLFEYFSETQRNKGNFPGRFSGRQFSNSRSEMNVSTLELGDSALYLCASSLAVGTGTNTGELFFGEGSRLTVL.

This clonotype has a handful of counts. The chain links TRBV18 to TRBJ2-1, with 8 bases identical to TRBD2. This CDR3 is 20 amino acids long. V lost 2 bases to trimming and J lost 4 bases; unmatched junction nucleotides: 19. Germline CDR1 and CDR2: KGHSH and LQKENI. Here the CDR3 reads CASSPKDGEGVAGGYNEQFF. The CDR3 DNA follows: TGTGCCAGCTCACCAAAGGATGGAGAAGGAGTGGCGGGAGGTTACAATGAGCAGTTCTTC.

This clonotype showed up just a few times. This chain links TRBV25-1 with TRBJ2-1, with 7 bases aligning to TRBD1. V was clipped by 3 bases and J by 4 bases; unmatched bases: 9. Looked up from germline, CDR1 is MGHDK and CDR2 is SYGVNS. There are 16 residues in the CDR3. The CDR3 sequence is CASSDPGTANYNEQFF. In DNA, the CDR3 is TGTGCCAGCAGTGACCCCGGGACAGCAAATTACAATGAGCAGTTCTTC.

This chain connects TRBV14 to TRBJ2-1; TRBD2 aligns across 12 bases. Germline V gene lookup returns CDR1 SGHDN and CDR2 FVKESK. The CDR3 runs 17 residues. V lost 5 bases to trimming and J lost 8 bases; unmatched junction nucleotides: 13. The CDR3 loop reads CASSVNSGLAGKHEQFF. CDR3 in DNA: TGTGCCAGCAGCGTAAACTCCGGACTAGCGGGAAAGCATGAGCAGTTCTTC.

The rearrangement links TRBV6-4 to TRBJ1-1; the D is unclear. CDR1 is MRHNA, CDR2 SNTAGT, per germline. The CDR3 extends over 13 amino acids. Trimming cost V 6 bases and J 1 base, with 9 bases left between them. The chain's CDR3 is CASSSNWNTEAFF. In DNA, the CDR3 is TGTGCCAGCAGCTCGAACTGGAACACTGAAGCTTTCTTT.

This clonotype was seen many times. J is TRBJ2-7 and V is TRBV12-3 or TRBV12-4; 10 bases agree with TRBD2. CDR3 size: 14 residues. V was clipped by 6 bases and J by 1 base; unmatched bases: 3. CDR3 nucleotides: TGTGCCAGCAGGCAGCGGGAGGGTTCCTACGAGCAGTACTTC. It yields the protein CASRQREGSYEQYF.

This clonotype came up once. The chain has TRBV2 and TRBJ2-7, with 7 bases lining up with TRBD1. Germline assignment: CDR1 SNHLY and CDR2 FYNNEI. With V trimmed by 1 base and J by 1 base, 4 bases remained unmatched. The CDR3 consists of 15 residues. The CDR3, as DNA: TGTGCCAGCAGTGAAGGGTTGGGACAGTCCTACGAGCAGTACTTC. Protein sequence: CASSEGLGQSYEQYF. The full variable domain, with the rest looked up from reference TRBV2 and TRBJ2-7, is EPEVTQTPSHQVTQMGQEVILRCVPISNHLYFYWYRQILGQKVEFLVSFYNNEISEKSEIFDDQFSVERPDGSNFTLKIRSTKLEDSAMYFCASSEGLGQSYEQYFGPGTRLTVT.

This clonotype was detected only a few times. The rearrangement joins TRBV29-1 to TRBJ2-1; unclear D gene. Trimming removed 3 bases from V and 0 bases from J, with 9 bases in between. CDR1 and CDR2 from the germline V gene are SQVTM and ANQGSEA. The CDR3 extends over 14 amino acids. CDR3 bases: TGCAGCGTTGAGGGTCAGCCCTCCTACAATGAGCAGTTCTTC. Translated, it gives CSVEGQPSYNEQFF.